A single T cell receptor (beta chain) is shown here with its context. Its antigen is still unknown. Sequenced by immunoSEQ multiplex PCR; TCRdb stores in-frame clones only, minus some. The sample has roughly 70,000 clones, just over 90% seen once. The sample is drawn from a study of T cell responses to AZD1222 COVID-19 vaccine. Study-wide findings and caveats: Unmutated variant regions reportedly attract nearly half of all spike-specific TCRs. Across spike, vaccine-associated CD4 TCRs were found, dominant at 160-218 and 743-854. Seropositive status at baseline applied to only six AZD1222 recipients.

This CDR3 has 14 residues. Trimming took 3 bases from V and 7 from J, leaving 15 bases between them. Germline CDR1 reads GTSNPN; CDR2 reads SVGIG (reference sequence). The rearrangement links TRBV30 to TRBJ1-4; a weak D match, TRBD1 (6 bases). This receptor was identified in an adult who received the MenACWY meningococcal vaccine as a control. The material was peripheral blood, obtained 28 days after the second dose of the MenACWY control vaccine. The CDR3 bases are TGTGCCTGGAGACCCAGGGGCGAGAGTGAAAAACTGTTTTTT. The encoded protein is CAWRPRGESEKLFF.